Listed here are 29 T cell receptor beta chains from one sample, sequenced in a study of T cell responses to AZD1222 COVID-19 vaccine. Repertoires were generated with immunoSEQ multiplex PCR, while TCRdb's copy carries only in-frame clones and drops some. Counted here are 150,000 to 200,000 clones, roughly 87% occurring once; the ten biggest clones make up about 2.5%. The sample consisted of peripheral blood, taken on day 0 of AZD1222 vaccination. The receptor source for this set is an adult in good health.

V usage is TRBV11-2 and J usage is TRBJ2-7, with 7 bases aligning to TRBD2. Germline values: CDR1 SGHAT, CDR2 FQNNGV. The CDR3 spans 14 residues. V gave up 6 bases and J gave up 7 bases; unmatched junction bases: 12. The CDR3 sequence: CASSLTNGGKEQYF. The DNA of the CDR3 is TGTGCCAGCAGTCTGACTAACGGGGGGAAAGAGCAGTACTTC.

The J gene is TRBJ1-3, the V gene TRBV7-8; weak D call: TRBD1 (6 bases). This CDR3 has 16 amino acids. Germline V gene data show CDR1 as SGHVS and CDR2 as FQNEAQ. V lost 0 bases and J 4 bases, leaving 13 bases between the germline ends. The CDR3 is CASSLARGREGNTIYF. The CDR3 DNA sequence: TGTGCCAGCAGCTTAGCTAGGGGGAGAGAAGGAAACACCATATATTTT.

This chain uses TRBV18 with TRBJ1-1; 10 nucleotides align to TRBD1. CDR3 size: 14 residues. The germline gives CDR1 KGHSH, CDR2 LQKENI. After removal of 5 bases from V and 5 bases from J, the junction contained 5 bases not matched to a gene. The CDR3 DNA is TGTGCCAGCTCATGGGACAGGGGCGGGACTGAAGCTTTCTTT. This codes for CASSWDRGGTEAFF.

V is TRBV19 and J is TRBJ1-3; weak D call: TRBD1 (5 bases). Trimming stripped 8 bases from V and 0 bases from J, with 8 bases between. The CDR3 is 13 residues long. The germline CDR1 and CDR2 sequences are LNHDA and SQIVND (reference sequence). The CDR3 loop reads CASLRDSGNTIYF. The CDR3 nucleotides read TGTGCCAGTCTCAGGGACTCTGGAAACACCATATATTTT.

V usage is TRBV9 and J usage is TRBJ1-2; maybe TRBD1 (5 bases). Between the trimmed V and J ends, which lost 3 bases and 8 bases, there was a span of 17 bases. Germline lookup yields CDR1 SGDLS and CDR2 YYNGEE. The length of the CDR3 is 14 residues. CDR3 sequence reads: CASSEPGVGVGYTF. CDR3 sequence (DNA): TGTGCCAGCAGCGAACCCGGCGTAGGGGTAGGCTACACCTTC.

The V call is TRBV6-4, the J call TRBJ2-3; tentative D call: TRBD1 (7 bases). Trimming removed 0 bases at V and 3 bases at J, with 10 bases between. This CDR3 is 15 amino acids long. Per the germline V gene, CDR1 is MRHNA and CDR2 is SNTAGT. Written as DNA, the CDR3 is TGTGCCAGCAGTGACTCTCAGGGGGGAACAGATACGCAGTATTTT. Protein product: CASSDSQGGTDTQYF.

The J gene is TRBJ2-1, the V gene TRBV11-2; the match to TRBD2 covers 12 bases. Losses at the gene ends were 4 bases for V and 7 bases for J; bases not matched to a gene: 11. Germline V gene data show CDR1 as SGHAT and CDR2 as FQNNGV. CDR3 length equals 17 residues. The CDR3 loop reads CASSSGTSGYIRNEQFF. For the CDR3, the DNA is TGTGCCAGCAGCTCCGGGACTAGCGGGTATATCAGAAATGAGCAGTTCTTC.

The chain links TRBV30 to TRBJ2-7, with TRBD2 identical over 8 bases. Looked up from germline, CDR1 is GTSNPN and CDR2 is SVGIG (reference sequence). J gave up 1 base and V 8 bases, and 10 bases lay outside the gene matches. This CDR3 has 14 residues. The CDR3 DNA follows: TGTGCCACGCGTGCTCGCGGGAGGTCCTACGAGCAGTACTTC. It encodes CATRARGRSYEQYF.

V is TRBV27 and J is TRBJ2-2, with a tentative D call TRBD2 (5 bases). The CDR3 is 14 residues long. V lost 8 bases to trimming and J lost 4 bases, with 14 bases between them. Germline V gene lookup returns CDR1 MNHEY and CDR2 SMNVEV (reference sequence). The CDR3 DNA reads TGTGCCAGCGGGAGCCCACCGGGCACCGGGGAGCTGTTTTTT. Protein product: CASGSPPGTGELFF.

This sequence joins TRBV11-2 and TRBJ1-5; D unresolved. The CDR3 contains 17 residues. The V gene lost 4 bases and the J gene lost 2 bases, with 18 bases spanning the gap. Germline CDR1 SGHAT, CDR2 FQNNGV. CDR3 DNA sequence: TGTGCCAGCAGCTCCGAAGGACGGGGAGTGGGCAATCAGCCCCAGCATTTT. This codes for CASSSEGRGVGNQPQHF.

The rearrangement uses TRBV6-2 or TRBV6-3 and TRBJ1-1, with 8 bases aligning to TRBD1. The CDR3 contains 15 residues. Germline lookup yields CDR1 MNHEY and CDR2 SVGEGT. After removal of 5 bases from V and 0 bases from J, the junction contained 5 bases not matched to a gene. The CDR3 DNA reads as TGTGCCAGCAGTCGAGGACAGGGCTTGAACACTGAAGCTTTCTTT. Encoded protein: CASSRGQGLNTEAFF.

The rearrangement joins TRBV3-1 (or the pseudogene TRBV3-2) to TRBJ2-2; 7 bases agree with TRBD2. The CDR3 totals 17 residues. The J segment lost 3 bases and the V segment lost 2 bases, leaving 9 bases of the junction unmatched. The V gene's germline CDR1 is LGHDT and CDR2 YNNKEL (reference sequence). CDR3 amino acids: CASSQPPGLADTGELFF. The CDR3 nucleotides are TGTGCCAGCAGCCAACCCCCGGGGCTAGCGGACACCGGGGAGCTGTTTTTT.

CDR3 region: CSVVLPGAIYF. As DNA, the CDR3 is TGCAGCGTCGTACTCCCGGGAGCCATATATTTT. The chain carries TRBV29-1 and TRBJ1-3; D is unresolved. V was trimmed by 6 bases and J by 11 bases, leaving 14 bases between them. The germline V gene encodes CDR1 SQVTM and CDR2 ANQGSEA. The CDR3 is made up of 11 amino acids. Supplemented by reference TRBV29-1 and TRBJ1-3, the full variable domain reads SAVISQKPSRDICQRGTSLTIQCQVDSQVTMMFWYRQQPGQSLTLIATANQGSEATYESGFVIDKFPISRPNLTFSTLTVSNMSPEDSSIYLCSVVLPGAIYFGEGSWLTVV.

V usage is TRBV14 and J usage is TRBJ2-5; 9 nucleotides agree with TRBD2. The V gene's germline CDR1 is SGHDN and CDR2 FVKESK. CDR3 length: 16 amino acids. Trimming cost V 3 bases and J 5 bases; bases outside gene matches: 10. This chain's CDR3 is CASSHLQGLATETQYF. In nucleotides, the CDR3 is TGTGCCAGCAGCCACCTCCAAGGACTAGCGACGGAGACCCAGTACTTC.

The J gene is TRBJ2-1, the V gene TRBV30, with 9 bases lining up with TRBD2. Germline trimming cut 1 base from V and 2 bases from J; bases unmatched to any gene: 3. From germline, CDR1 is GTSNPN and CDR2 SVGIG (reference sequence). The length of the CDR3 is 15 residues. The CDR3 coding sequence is TGTGCCTGGAGTGCGACTAGCGGAACCTACAATGAGCAGTTCTTC. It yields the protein CAWSATSGTYNEQFF.

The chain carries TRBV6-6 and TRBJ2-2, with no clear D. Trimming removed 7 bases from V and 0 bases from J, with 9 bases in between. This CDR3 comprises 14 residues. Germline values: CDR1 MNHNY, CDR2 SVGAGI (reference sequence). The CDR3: CASTTTPNTGELFF. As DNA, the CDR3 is TGTGCCAGCACGACGACACCGAACACCGGGGAGCTGTTTTTT.

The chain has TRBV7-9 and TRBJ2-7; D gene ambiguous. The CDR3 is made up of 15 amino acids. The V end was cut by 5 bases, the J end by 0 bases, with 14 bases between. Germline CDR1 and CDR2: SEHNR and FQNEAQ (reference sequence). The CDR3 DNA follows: TGTGCCAGCAGCCAAGACATTGATCGCTCCTACGAGCAGTACTTC. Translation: CASSQDIDRSYEQYF.

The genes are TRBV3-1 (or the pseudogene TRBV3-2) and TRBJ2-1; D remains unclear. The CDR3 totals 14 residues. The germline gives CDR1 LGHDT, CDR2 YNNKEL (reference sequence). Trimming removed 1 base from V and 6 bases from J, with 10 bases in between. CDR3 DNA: TGTGCCAGCAGCCAAGTGACTCTACGCAATGAGCAGTTCTTC. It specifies CASSQVTLRNEQFF.

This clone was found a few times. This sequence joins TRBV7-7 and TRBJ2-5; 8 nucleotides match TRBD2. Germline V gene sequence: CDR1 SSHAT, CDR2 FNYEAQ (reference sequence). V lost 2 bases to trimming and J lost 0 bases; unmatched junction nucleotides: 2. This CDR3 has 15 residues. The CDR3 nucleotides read TGTGCCAGCAGCTTACTAGCGGGCCACCAAGAGACCCAGTACTTC. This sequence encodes CASSLLAGHQETQYF.

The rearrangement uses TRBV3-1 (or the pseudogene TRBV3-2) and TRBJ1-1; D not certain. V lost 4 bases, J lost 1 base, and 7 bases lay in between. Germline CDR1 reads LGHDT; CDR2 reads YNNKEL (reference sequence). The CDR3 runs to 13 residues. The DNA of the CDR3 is TGTGCCAGCAGCCCTCGACAGAACACTGAAGCTTTCTTT. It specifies CASSPRQNTEAFF.

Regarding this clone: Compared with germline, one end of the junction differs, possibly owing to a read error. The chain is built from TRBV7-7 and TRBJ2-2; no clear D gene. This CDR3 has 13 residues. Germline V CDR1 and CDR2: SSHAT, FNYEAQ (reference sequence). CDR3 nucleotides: TGTGCCAGCACCTCCTCGAACCCCGGGGAGCTGTTTTTT. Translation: CASTSSNPGELFF.

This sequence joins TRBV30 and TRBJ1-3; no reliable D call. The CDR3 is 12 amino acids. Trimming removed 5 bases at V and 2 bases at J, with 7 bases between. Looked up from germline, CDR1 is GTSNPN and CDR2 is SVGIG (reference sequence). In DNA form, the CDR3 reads TGTGCCTGGGACAAGGCTGGAAACACCATATATTTT. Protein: CAWDKAGNTIYF.

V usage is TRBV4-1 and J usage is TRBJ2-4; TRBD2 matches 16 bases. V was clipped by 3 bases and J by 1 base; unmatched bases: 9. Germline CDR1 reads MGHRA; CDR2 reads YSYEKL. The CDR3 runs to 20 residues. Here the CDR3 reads CASSQPGLAGGPTAKNIQYF. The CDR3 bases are TGCGCCAGCAGCCAGCCGGGACTAGCGGGAGGGCCTACGGCCAAAAACATTCAGTACTTC.

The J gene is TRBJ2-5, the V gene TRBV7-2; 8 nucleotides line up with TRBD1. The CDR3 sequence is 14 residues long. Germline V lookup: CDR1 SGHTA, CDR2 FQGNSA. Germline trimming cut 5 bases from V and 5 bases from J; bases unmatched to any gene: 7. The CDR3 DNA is TGTGCCAGCAGCCCGTACAGGGGGGAGGAGACCCAGTACTTC. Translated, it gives CASSPYRGEETQYF.

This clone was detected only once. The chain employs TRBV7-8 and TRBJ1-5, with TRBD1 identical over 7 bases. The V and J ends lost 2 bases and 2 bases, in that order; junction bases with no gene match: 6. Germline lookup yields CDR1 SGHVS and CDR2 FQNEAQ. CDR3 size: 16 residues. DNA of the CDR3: TGTGCCAGCAGCTTAACGGGACAGAGGGGCAATCAGCCCCAGCATTTT. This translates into CASSLTGQRGNQPQHF.

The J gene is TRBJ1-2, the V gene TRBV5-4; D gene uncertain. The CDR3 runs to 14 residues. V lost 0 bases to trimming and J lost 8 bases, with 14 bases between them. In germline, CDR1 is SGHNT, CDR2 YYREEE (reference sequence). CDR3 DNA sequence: TGTGCCAGCAGCTTGGTGGGGAGAAGAAGAGGCTACACCTTC. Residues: CASSLVGRRRGYTF. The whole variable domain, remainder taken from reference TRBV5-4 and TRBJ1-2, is ETGVTQSPTHLIKTRGQQVTLRCSSQSGHNTVSWYQQALGQGPQFIFQYYREEENGRGNFPPRFSGLQFPNYSSELNVNALELDDSALYLCASSLVGRRRGYTFGSGTRLTVV.

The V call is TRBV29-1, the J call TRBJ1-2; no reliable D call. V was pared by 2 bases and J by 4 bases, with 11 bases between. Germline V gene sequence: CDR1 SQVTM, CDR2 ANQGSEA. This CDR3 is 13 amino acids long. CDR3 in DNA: TGCAGCGTTGAACAGAATTCCGGCTATGGCTACACCTTC. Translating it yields CSVEQNSGYGYTF.

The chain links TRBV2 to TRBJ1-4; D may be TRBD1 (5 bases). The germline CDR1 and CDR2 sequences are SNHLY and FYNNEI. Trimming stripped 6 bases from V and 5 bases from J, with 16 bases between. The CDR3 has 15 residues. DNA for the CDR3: TGTGCCAGCAGGGCCCAGACAAGGGGCAATGAAAAACTGTTTTTT. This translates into CASRAQTRGNEKLFF.

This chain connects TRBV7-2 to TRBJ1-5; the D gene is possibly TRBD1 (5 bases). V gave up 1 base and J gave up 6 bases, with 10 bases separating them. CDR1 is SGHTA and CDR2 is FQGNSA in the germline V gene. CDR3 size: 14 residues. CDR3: CASSLVQGPQPQHF. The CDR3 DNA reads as TGTGCCAGCAGCTTAGTCCAGGGCCCTCAGCCCCAGCATTTT. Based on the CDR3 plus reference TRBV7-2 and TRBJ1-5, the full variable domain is GAGVSQSPSNKVTEKGKDVELRCDPISGHTALYWYRQSLGQGLEFLIYFQGNSAPDKSGLPSDRFSAERTGGSVSTLTIQRTQQEDSAVYLCASSLVQGPQPQHFGDGTRLSIL.